Sequencing of this T cell receptor (beta chain) was carried out in a study of blood T cell repertoires in COVID-19. Across the whole study: The origin of the acute and convalescent COVID-19 samples was the United States, Italy and Spain. PBMCs, B-cell-depleted T cells, or T cells provided the cDNA or gDNA that made up the material.

In the authors' methods: Scientists estimated how many nucleated cells there were by amplifying reference gene primers. The method was immunoSEQ multiplex PCR; TCRdb's version includes in-frame clones alone and lacks a portion of them. V and J calls and clone size are given by that table; D and trimming were obtained from the DNA. The sample yields about 170,000 clones, around 83% seen once. Looked up from germline, CDR1 is SGHKS and CDR2 is YYEKEE (reference sequence). This CDR3 is built from 15 residues. V lost 1 base and J 6 bases, leaving 14 bases between the germline ends. Sequenced input: peripheral blood. The chain recombines TRBV5-5 with TRBJ2-4; D may be TRBD2 (5 bases). The receptor was derived from an elderly woman in a cohort sampled during active or convalescent COVID-19. This CDR3 reads CASSLFPGGGNIQYF. The CDR3 coding sequence is TGTGCCAGCAGCTTGTTCCCAGGAGGTGGAAACATTCAGTACTTC. The full variable domain, with the rest looked up from reference TRBV5-5 and TRBJ2-4, is DAGVTQSPTHLIKTRGQQVTLRCSPISGHKSVSWYQQVLGQGPQFIFQYYEKEERGRGNFPDRFSARQFPNYSSELNVNALLLGDSALYLCASSLFPGGGNIQYFGAGTRLSVL.